Listed below are T cell receptor beta chains from one sample, sequenced in a study of CD8 T cells in ankylosing spondylitis. TCRdb re-called the 5' RACE reads through MiXCR, storing one row per CDR3 protein. The table records about 160,000 distinct CDR3 sequences, 9.8% of them present only once. The sequenced sample was blood, either unsorted or a sorted T cell fraction (not recorded which). All receptors derive from a female donor with ankylosing spondylitis or in good health (not recorded which). CDR3s include the opening cysteine and the closing phenylalanine or tryptophan. The order of the fields is D gene, V gene, J gene, clone size, CDR3 DNA, CDR3 protein. The D gene is left open where the match is weak. Expanded clones get a size class; other rows say once, few or many, or leave the size out.

d_call: TRBD2
v_call: TRBV15
j_call: TRBJ2-1
clone_size: -
cdr3_nt: TGTGCCACCAGCGGGGGACTAGCGGCCTTGAATGAGCAGTTCTTC
cdr3_aa: CATSGGLAALNEQFF

d_call: -
v_call: TRBV6-2/TRBV6-3
j_call: TRBJ2-1
clone_size: few
cdr3_nt: TGTGCCAGCAGTTACTCATGGCGGGAACCGAGCTCCTACAATGAGCAGTTCTTC
cdr3_aa: CASSYSWREPSSYNEQFF

d_call: TRBD1
v_call: TRBV6-1
j_call: TRBJ1-2
clone_size: few
cdr3_nt: TGTGCCAGCAGAGACAGGGAGGGCTATGGCTACACCTTC
cdr3_aa: CASRDREGYGYTF

d_call: -
v_call: TRBV7-7
j_call: TRBJ1-3
clone_size: -
cdr3_nt: TGTGCCAGCAGCCCCCATGGGTCTGGAAACACCATATATTTT
cdr3_aa: CASSPHGSGNTIYF

d_call: TRBD2
v_call: TRBV20-1
j_call: TRBJ2-5
clone_size: -
cdr3_nt: TGCAGTGCTAGGTGGGGACTAGCACCTCAAGAGACCCAGTACTTC
cdr3_aa: CSARWGLAPQETQYF

d_call: -
v_call: TRBV5-4
j_call: TRBJ2-3
clone_size: few
cdr3_nt: TGTGCCAGCGAGCTTAAGGATGGTACGCAGTATTTT
cdr3_aa: CASELKDGTQYF

d_call: -
v_call: TRBV20-1
j_call: TRBJ2-2
clone_size: few
cdr3_nt: TGCAGTGCTCCACCAACACGGACACCCCAGCAGGATGGCGGGGAGCTGTTTTTT
cdr3_aa: CSAPPTRTPQQDGGELFF

d_call: TRBD2
v_call: TRBV25-1
j_call: TRBJ2-1
clone_size: -
cdr3_nt: TGTGCCAGCAGTGAATTACTAGCGGGAGCACATGAGCAGTTCTTC
cdr3_aa: CASSELLAGAHEQFF

d_call: -
v_call: TRBV12-3/TRBV12-4
j_call: TRBJ2-7
clone_size: few
cdr3_nt: TGTGCCAGCAGTTTAGGGGCGGGCCCTGCCTACGAGCAGTACTTC
cdr3_aa: CASSLGAGPAYEQYF

d_call: TRBD2
v_call: TRBV9
j_call: TRBJ2-7
clone_size: -
cdr3_nt: TGTGCCAGCAGCGTAGACGAACTAGCGGGAAACGAGCAGTACTTC
cdr3_aa: CASSVDELAGNEQYF

d_call: -
v_call: TRBV15
j_call: TRBJ2-3
clone_size: -
cdr3_nt: TGTGCCACCAGCACCTGGGGCACACACACAGATACGCAGTATTTT
cdr3_aa: CATSTWGTHTDTQYF

d_call: -
v_call: TRBV5-5
j_call: TRBJ1-1
clone_size: -
cdr3_nt: TGTGCCAGCAGCCCGAAATGGGTTCTGAACACTGAAGCTTTCTTT
cdr3_aa: CASSPKWVLNTEAFF

d_call: TRBD2
v_call: TRBV6-2/TRBV6-3
j_call: TRBJ2-1
clone_size: few
cdr3_nt: TGTGCCAGCAGTCGACTAGCGGACTCCTACAATGAGCAGTTCTTC
cdr3_aa: CASSRLADSYNEQFF

d_call: TRBD2
v_call: TRBV12-3/TRBV12-4
j_call: TRBJ2-1
clone_size: many
cdr3_nt: TGTGCCAGCAGCCGCGGGAGTACGGATGAGCAGTTCTTC
cdr3_aa: CASSRGSTDEQFF

d_call: -
v_call: TRBV20-1
j_call: TRBJ1-1
clone_size: many
cdr3_nt: TGCAGTGCTAGAGTTGGGGGGAGGGGTGAAGCTTTCTTT
cdr3_aa: CSARVGGRGEAFF

d_call: TRBD2
v_call: TRBV7-2
j_call: TRBJ2-7
clone_size: few
cdr3_nt: TGTGCCAGCAGCCATCCCGGGACTAACTACGAGCAGTACTTC
cdr3_aa: CASSHPGTNYEQYF

d_call: -
v_call: TRBV4-3
j_call: TRBJ2-4
clone_size: -
cdr3_nt: TGCGCCAGCAGCCAAGATCGTCCAGCCAAAAACATTCAGTACTTC
cdr3_aa: CASSQDRPAKNIQYF

d_call: -
v_call: TRBV7-9
j_call: TRBJ2-2
clone_size: few
cdr3_nt: TGTGCCAGCGGGGGAGGGGGGGCCGCCGGGGAGCTGTTTTTT
cdr3_aa: CASGGGGAAGELFF

d_call: TRBD2
v_call: TRBV5-6
j_call: TRBJ2-3
clone_size: few
cdr3_nt: TGTGCCAGCAGCTTGGGACTAGCCTCCACAGATACGCAGTATTTT
cdr3_aa: CASSLGLASTDTQYF

d_call: -
v_call: TRBV20-1
j_call: TRBJ2-7
clone_size: -
cdr3_nt: TGCAGTGCTAGAGATTCGGGCAGAGAGTCCTACGAGCAGTACTTC
cdr3_aa: CSARDSGRESYEQYF

d_call: -
v_call: TRBV12-3/TRBV12-4
j_call: TRBJ2-3
clone_size: few
cdr3_nt: TGTGCCAGCAGTCTGTCTTACAGGGATTCAGATACGCAGTATTTT
cdr3_aa: CASSLSYRDSDTQYF

d_call: -
v_call: TRBV27
j_call: TRBJ2-3
clone_size: -
cdr3_nt: TGTGCCAGCAGACCCGGGACAAGTACTAGCACAGATACGCAGTATTTT
cdr3_aa: CASRPGTSTSTDTQYF

d_call: TRBD2
v_call: TRBV6-5
j_call: TRBJ2-7
clone_size: many
cdr3_nt: TGTGCCAGCAGTCCTAGCGGGAGAGGGTACGAGCAGTACTTC
cdr3_aa: CASSPSGRGYEQYF

d_call: -
v_call: TRBV20-1
j_call: TRBJ2-1
clone_size: many
cdr3_nt: TGCAGTGCTAGAGATCCGGCCCCGGAGCTAGCGTACAATGAGCAGTTCTTC
cdr3_aa: CSARDPAPELAYNEQFF

d_call: -
v_call: TRBV13
j_call: TRBJ2-7
clone_size: -
cdr3_nt: TGTGCCAGCAGCCTTCTCAGCTACGAGCAGTACTTC
cdr3_aa: CASSLLSYEQYF

d_call: -
v_call: TRBV6-2/TRBV6-3
j_call: TRBJ2-5
clone_size: -
cdr3_nt: TGTGCCAGCAGTTACGGGGTCGGGGACCAAGAGACCCAGTACTTC
cdr3_aa: CASSYGVGDQETQYF

d_call: -
v_call: TRBV11-2
j_call: TRBJ2-2
clone_size: -
cdr3_nt: TGTGCCAGCAGCCCAGGGGGGTCCTCGATGAACACCGGGGAGCTGTTTTTT
cdr3_aa: CASSPGGSSMNTGELFF

d_call: TRBD2
v_call: TRBV7-6
j_call: TRBJ2-7
clone_size: -
cdr3_nt: TGTGCCAGCAGCGTACTAGCGGGAGCCCACGAGCAGTACTTC
cdr3_aa: CASSVLAGAHEQYF

d_call: -
v_call: TRBV6-1
j_call: TRBJ1-5
clone_size: -
cdr3_nt: TGTGCCAGCATCCAGAACAGTCATGGCAATCAGCCCCAGCATTTT
cdr3_aa: CASIQNSHGNQPQHF

d_call: -
v_call: TRBV29-1
j_call: TRBJ2-2
clone_size: -
cdr3_nt: TGCAGCGTTGTCCTTTCGGGGATCATCGGGGAGCTGTTTTTT
cdr3_aa: CSVVLSGIIGELFF

d_call: TRBD1
v_call: TRBV7-9
j_call: TRBJ1-1
clone_size: many
cdr3_nt: TGTGCCAGCAGCTTTGGACAGGTGAACACTGAAGCTTTCTTT
cdr3_aa: CASSFGQVNTEAFF

d_call: -
v_call: TRBV10-3
j_call: TRBJ2-3
clone_size: many
cdr3_nt: TGTGCCATCAGCCCAGAGTCCGAGGCGCAGTATTTT
cdr3_aa: CAISPESEAQYF

d_call: -
v_call: TRBV7-8
j_call: TRBJ2-1
clone_size: -
cdr3_nt: TGTGCCAGCAGCTTAGTCGGACGGACCACTGAGCAGTTCTTC
cdr3_aa: CASSLVGRTTEQFF

d_call: TRBD2
v_call: TRBV20-1
j_call: TRBJ2-3
clone_size: few
cdr3_nt: TGCAGTGCCACCGGACTAGCGGGAGGGGATACGCAGTATTTT
cdr3_aa: CSATGLAGGDTQYF

d_call: -
v_call: TRBV5-6
j_call: TRBJ1-2
clone_size: -
cdr3_nt: TGTGCCAGCAGCTTCCCACCTAACTATGGCTACACCTTC
cdr3_aa: CASSFPPNYGYTF

d_call: -
v_call: TRBV5-1
j_call: TRBJ2-7
clone_size: -
cdr3_nt: TGCGCCAGCAGCTTGGAGACCCCCCTCTACGAGCAGTACTTC
cdr3_aa: CASSLETPLYEQYF

d_call: -
v_call: TRBV4-3
j_call: TRBJ1-1
clone_size: many
cdr3_nt: TGCGCCAGCAGCCCAAGATTGTGGACTGAAGCTTTCTTT
cdr3_aa: CASSPRLWTEAFF

d_call: -
v_call: TRBV7-8
j_call: TRBJ2-1
clone_size: few
cdr3_nt: TGTGCCAGCAGCTTAGAGCCAAGGGGCGACCTTTTGAATGAGCAGTTCTTC
cdr3_aa: CASSLEPRGDLLNEQFF

d_call: TRBD2
v_call: TRBV12-3/TRBV12-4
j_call: TRBJ2-1
clone_size: -
cdr3_nt: TGTGCCAGCAGTTTAGGGCGGGAGGTGTACAATGAGCAGTTCTTC
cdr3_aa: CASSLGREVYNEQFF

d_call: -
v_call: TRBV11-1
j_call: TRBJ2-7
clone_size: many
cdr3_nt: TGTGCCAGCAGCTTAGAAGAGGGGCTATTGGGGTTTACGGACGAGCAGTACTTC
cdr3_aa: CASSLEEGLLGFTDEQYF

d_call: TRBD1
v_call: TRBV7-9
j_call: TRBJ1-5
clone_size: -
cdr3_nt: TGTGCCAGCAGCCCGACCGGGACAGATGATCAGCCCCAGCATTTT
cdr3_aa: CASSPTGTDDQPQHF

d_call: -
v_call: TRBV6-2/TRBV6-3
j_call: TRBJ2-7
clone_size: -
cdr3_nt: TGTGCCAGCAGTTTAGGACCCTTGTCCTCCGAGCAGTACTTC
cdr3_aa: CASSLGPLSSEQYF

d_call: TRBD2
v_call: TRBV6-1
j_call: TRBJ2-7
clone_size: -
cdr3_nt: TGTGCCAGCAGTACCGGACTAGCGGGACACGAGCAGTACTTC
cdr3_aa: CASSTGLAGHEQYF